The entry below gives a single T cell receptor (beta chain) sequence along with its context. This sample is drawn from a study of T-cell reconstitution after alpha-beta-depleted transplantation in children. Unique molecular identifiers were used to barcode this TCRbeta library. TCRdb itself ran the PCR reads through MiXCR, one entry per CDR3 protein. The sample records some 300,000 distinct CDR3 sequences, 10% being singletons. V was cut by 6 bases and J by 1 base, with 13 bases left in between. CDR3 length: 15 residues. The V and J genes are TRBV12-3 or TRBV12-4 and TRBJ2-1, with D tentatively TRBD1 or TRBD2 (6 bases each). The sequence was collected from a human donor who donated a stem cell graft to a child with acute lymphoblastic leukemia. The sample was PBMCs from the stem cell graft donor, taken from the stem cell graft. The CDR3 region has the DNA TGTGCCAGCAGCCGGGGGCGGCTATCCTACAATGAGCAGTTCTTC. Translating it yields CASSRGRLSYNEQFF.